A selection of T cell receptor beta chains follows, all from one sample in a study of T cell repertoires in cytomegalovirus infection. Their target antigens are unknown. TCRdb reprocessed the reads via MiXCR and lists one record per CDR3 protein. The sample contains about 740,000 distinct CDR3 sequences, around 35% of which appear only once. The input for sequencing was cultured PBMCs, taken from culture after CMV antigen stimulation. These receptors all come from a human donor in good health (CMV status not recorded). Some clones in this sample may be carry-over from other donors' samples. Both conserved end residues are part of each CDR3. The D gene is left open where the match is weak. Size is omitted from some rows. Given values are once, few, many or a class for expanded clones.

v_call	j_call	d_call	clone_size	cdr3_nt	cdr3_aa
TRBV4-1	TRBJ1-2	-	many	TGCGCCAGCAGCCACCTCAATCCCGACAGCAGAGGCTATGGCTACACCTTC	CASSHLNPDSRGYGYTF
TRBV12-3/TRBV12-4	TRBJ2-1	-	once	TGTGCCAGCAGTAACGTAGCGGACCTATACAATGAGCAGTTCTTC	CASSNVADLYNEQFF
TRBV6-1	TRBJ2-7	-	few	TGTGCCAGCAGCAAGGTCATCTACGAGCAGTACTTC	CASSKVIYEQYF
TRBV7-2	TRBJ2-7	-	many	TGTGCCAGCAGCCCCTCTCGGGAGTTAATCGAGCAGTACTTC	CASSPSRELIEQYF
TRBV7-2	TRBJ2-3	-	few	TGTGCCAGCAGTGATTTATTAGGGGCTGTGGGGAATACGCAGTATTTT	CASSDLLGAVGNTQYF
TRBV20-1	TRBJ2-7	TRBD2	-	TGCAGTGCTAGGGGGCGGGGGGAATCGTACGAGCAGTACTTC	CSARGRGESYEQYF
TRBV11-2	TRBJ1-6	-	-	TGTGCCAGCAGCTTTTATTCACCCCTCCACTTT	CASSFYSPLHF
TRBV10-2	TRBJ1-2	-	-	TGCGCCAGCACCAAAGGTGGAATTAAAGCCCGTGGCTACACCTTC	CASTKGGIKARGYTF
TRBV6-1	TRBJ1-2	-	-	TGTGCCAGCAGTGAATGGCTGGACACGGGGGGCTACACCTTC	CASSEWLDTGGYTF
TRBV7-2	TRBJ2-7	TRBD2	many	TGTGCCAGCAGCCGACTAGCGGTTGGGGGCCCCTACGAGCAGTACTTC	CASSRLAVGGPYEQYF
TRBV20-1	TRBJ1-4	-	-	TGCAGTGCTAGTGATCAGTACGATGAAAAACTGTTTTTT	CSASDQYDEKLFF
TRBV10-3	TRBJ1-1	-	few	TGTGCCATCAACACGGGGGAAGGTACTGAAGCTTTCTTT	CAINTGEGTEAFF
TRBV5-4	TRBJ1-6	TRBD1	-	TGTGCCAGCAGCTTGACCGGGACAGCTAATTCACCCCTCCACTTT	CASSLTGTANSPLHF
TRBV6-5	TRBJ1-6	-	-	TGTGCCAGCAGTTCCCTATGGGCAGGGAGCTCCTATAATTCACCCCTCCACTTT	CASSSLWAGSSYNSPLHF
TRBV7-6	TRBJ2-1	TRBD1	-	TGTGCCAGCAGCTTAGCCCCTCGACAGGGTAGGGGTCGGAATGAGCAGTTCTTC	CASSLAPRQGRGRNEQFF
TRBV12-3/TRBV12-4	TRBJ1-5	-	-	TGTGCCAGCAGAACAGGGAATAGCAATCAGCCCCAGCATTTT	CASRTGNSNQPQHF
TRBV7-2	TRBJ2-3	-	few	TGTGCCAGCAGCTTCAACAGGGTGGAAGATACGCAGTATTTT	CASSFNRVEDTQYF
TRBV6-6	TRBJ1-1	TRBD1	-	TGTGCCAGCAGTTACTCGTCGACAGGGGGTCTTACTGAAGCTTTCTTT	CASSYSSTGGLTEAFF
TRBV12-3/TRBV12-4	TRBJ2-3	TRBD2	-	TGTGCCAGCACTCGCCGGGGGAGGGCAGATACGCAGTATTTT	CASTRRGRADTQYF
TRBV9	TRBJ2-7	-	-	TGTGCCAGCAGCACCCTAGCGAGAGGGGACTACGAGCAGTACTTC	CASSTLARGDYEQYF
TRBV19	TRBJ1-2	-	-	TGTGCCAGTAGTAAAGGCAGAACTAACTATGGCTACACCTTC	CASSKGRTNYGYTF
TRBV19	TRBJ2-1	TRBD1	few	TGTGCCAGTAGTAACACACAGGGGTCCTACAATGAGCAGTTCTTC	CASSNTQGSYNEQFF
TRBV2	TRBJ2-1	-	-	TGTGCCAGCAGTGAGGGGGGGGGCCGAGGGCAGTTCTTC	CASSEGGGRGQFF
TRBV4-1	TRBJ2-7	-	-	TGCGCCAGCAGCTACGGGGGACAGAGCTACGAGCAGTACTTC	CASSYGGQSYEQYF
TRBV29-1	TRBJ2-5	TRBD2	-	TGCAGCGTTACTAGCGGCGAAGAGACCCAGTACTTC	CSVTSGEETQYF
TRBV23-1	TRBJ1-4	TRBD1	-	TGCGCCAGCAGTCAATCGGTGGACAGGCTTCCAACTAATGAAAAACTGTTTTTT	CASSQSVDRLPTNEKLFF
TRBV27	TRBJ2-6	TRBD1	few	TGTGCCAGCAGTTTGAGGACAGGGGGTAGCTCTGGGGCCAACGTCCTGACTTTC	CASSLRTGGSSGANVLTF
TRBV14	TRBJ1-6	-	-	TGTGCCAGCAGCCCCTGGGCCACCGCTCATTCACCCCTCCACTTT	CASSPWATAHSPLHF
TRBV7-9	TRBJ1-5	-	-	TGTGCCAGCAGCACCGGGGGAGTTGGTCAGCCCCAGCATTTT	CASSTGGVGQPQHF
TRBV7-2	TRBJ2-1	TRBD1	-	TGTGCCAGCAGCTCTACCCGGGACAGATTGTATGAGCAGTTCTTC	CASSSTRDRLYEQFF
TRBV7-8	TRBJ2-1	-	-	TGTGCCAGCAGCACCCGGCGCGGAGGGGAGCAGTTCTTC	CASSTRRGGEQFF